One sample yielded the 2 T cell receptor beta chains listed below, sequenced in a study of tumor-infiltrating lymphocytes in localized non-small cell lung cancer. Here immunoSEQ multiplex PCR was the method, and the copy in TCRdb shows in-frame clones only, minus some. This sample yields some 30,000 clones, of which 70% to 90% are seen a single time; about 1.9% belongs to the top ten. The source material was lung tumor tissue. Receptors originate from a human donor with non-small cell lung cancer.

CDR3: CASSPPGIPYEQYF. Here the CDR3 DNA reads TGTGCCAGCAGCCCTCCAGGTATCCCCTACGAGCAGTACTTC. The chain joins TRBV5-4 to TRBJ2-7; D remains unclear. The V and J ends lost 4 bases and 2 bases respectively, with 13 bases between them. Germline V gene data show CDR1 as SGHNT and CDR2 as YYREEE (reference sequence). The CDR3 is made up of 14 amino acids.

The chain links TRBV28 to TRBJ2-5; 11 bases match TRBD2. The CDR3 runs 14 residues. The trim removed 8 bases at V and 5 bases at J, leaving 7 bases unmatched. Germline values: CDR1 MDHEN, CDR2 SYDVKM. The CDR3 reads CASRISGGAETQYF. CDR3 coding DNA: TGTGCCAGCCGAATTAGCGGGGGGGCGGAGACCCAGTACTTC.